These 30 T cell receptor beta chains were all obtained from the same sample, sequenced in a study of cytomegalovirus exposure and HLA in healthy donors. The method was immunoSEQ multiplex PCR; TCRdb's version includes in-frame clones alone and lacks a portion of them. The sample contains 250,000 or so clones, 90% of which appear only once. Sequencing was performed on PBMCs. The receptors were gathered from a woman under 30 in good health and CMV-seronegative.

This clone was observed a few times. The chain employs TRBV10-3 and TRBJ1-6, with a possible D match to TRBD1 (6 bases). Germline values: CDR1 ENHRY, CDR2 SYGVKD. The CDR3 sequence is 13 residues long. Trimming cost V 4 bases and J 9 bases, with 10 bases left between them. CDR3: CAISVEDSSPLHF. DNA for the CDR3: TGTGCCATCAGTGTGGAGGACAGTTCACCCCTCCACTTT.

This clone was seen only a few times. CDR3 bases: TGCGCCAGCAGTCGATCCCAGGGGGGATACGAGCAGTACGTC. As protein: CASSRSQGGYEQYV. The chain combines TRBV23-1 with TRBJ2-7; the D gene is possibly TRBD1 (7 bases). TRBV23-1 is an ORF for which the function is uncertain. This CDR3 is built from 14 residues. V gave up 4 bases and J gave up 4 bases, with 14 bases separating them.

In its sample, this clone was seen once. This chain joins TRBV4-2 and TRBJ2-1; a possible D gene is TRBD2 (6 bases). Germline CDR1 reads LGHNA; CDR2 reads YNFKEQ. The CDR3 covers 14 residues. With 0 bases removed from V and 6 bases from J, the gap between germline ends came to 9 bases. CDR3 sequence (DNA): TGTGCCAGCAGCCAAGATCTAGCGATCAATGAGCAGTTCTTC. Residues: CASSQDLAINEQFF.

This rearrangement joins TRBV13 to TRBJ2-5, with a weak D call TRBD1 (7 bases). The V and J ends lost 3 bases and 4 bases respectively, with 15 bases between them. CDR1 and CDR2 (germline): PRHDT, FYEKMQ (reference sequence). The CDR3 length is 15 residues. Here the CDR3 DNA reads TGTGCCAGCAGCTTTAGGGGGGACAGAATAGAGACCCAGTACTTC. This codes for CASSFRGDRIETQYF.

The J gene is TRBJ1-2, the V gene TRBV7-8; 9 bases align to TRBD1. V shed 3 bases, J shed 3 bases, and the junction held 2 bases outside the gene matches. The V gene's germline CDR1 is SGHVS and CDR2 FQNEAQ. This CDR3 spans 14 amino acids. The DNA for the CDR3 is TGTGCCAGCAGCTTCCGGGACAGGGACTATGGCTACACCTTC. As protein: CASSFRDRDYGYTF.

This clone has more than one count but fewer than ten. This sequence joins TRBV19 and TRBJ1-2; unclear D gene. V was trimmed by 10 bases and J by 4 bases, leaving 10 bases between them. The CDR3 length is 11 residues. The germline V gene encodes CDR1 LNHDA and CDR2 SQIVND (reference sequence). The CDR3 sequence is CATFGSYGYTF. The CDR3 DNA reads TGTGCCACCTTTGGCAGCTATGGCTACACCTTC.

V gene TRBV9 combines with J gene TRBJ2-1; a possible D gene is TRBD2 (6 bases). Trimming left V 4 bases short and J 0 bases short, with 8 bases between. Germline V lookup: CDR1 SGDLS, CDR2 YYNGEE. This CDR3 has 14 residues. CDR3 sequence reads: CASSTGVSYNEQFF. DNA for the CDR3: TGTGCCAGCAGCACGGGGGTCTCCTACAATGAGCAGTTCTTC.

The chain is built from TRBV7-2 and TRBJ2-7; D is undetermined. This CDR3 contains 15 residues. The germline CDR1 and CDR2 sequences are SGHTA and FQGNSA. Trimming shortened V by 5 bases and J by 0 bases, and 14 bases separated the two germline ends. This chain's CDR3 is CASSPGLPSSYEQYV. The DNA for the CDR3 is TGTGCCAGCAGCCCGGGTCTCCCAAGCTCCTACGAGCAGTACGTC.

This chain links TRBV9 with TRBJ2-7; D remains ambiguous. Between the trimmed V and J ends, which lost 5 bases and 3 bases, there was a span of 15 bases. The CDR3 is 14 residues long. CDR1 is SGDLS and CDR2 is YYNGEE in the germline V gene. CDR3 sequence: CASSRHTEGYEQYF. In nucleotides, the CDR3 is TGTGCCAGCAGTCGACACACCGAAGGCTACGAGCAGTACTTC.

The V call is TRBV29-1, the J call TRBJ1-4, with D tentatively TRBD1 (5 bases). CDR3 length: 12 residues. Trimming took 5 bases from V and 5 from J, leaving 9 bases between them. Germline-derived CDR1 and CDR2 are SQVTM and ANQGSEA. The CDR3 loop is CSVSGANEKLFF. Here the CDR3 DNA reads TGCAGCGTTTCTGGGGCGAATGAAAAACTGTTTTTT. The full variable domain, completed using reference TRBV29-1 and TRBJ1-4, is SAVISQKPSRDICQRGTSLTIQCQVDSQVTMMFWYRQQPGQSLTLIATANQGSEATYESGFVIDKFPISRPNLTFSTLTVSNMSPEDSSIYLCSVSGANEKLFFGSGTQLSVL.

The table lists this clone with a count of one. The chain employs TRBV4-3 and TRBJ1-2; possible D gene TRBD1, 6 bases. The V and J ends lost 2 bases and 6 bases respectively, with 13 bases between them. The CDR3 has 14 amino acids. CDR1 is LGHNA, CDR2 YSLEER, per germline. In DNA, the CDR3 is TGCGCCAGCAGCCAAAATAACAGGGTGGATGGCTACACCTTC. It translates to CASSQNNRVDGYTF.

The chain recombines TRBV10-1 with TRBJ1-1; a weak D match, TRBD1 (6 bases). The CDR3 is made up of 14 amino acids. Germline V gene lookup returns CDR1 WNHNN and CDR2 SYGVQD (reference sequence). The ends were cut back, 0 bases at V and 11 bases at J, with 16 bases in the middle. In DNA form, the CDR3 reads TGCGCCAGCAGTGAGTCGCCAAGGGGGAGGGAGGCTTTCTTT. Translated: CASSESPRGREAFF.

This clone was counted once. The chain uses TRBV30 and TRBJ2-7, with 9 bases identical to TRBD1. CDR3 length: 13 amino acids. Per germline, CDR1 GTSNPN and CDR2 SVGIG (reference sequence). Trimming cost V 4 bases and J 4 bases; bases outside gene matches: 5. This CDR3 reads CAWTTGTGYEQYF. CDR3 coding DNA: TGTGCCTGGACAACCGGGACAGGGTACGAGCAGTACTTC.

CDR3 coding DNA: TGTGCCAGCAGCTTCATTCCGGGACAGGGGGCAGATACGCAGTATTTT. This encodes CASSFIPGQGADTQYF. The chain has TRBV7-2 and TRBJ2-3, with 11 bases identical to TRBD1. CDR3 length: 16 residues. The ends lost 3 bases at V and 4 bases at J; junction bases unmatched: 6. CDR1 is SGHTA and CDR2 is FQGNSA in the germline V gene.

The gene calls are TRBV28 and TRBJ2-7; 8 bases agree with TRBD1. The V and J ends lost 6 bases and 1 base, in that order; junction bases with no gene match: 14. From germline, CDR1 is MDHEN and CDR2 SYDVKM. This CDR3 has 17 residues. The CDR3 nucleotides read TGTGCCAGCAGCCCAGGGGGCCCAGGGGGCAGTTCCTACGAGCAGTACGTC. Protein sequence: CASSPGGPGGSSYEQYV.

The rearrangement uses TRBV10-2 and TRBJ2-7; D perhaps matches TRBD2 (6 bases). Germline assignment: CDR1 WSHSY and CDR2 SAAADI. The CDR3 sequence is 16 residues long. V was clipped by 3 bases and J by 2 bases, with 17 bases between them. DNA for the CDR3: TGCGCCAGCAGTGACCGACGACTAGGCCTGACCTACGAGCAGTACTTC. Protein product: CASSDRRLGLTYEQYF.

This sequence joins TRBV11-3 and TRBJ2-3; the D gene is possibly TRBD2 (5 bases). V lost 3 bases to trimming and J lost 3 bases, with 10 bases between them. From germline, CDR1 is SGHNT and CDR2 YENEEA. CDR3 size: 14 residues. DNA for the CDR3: TGTGCCAGCAGCTTCGGGGTGGATACAGATACGCAGTATTTT. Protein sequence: CASSFGVDTDTQYF.

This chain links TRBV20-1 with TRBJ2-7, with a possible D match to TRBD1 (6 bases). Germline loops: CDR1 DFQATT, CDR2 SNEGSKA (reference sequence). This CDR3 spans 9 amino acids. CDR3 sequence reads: CSARNGQTV. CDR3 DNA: TGCAGTGCTCGTAACGGACAGACTGTC.

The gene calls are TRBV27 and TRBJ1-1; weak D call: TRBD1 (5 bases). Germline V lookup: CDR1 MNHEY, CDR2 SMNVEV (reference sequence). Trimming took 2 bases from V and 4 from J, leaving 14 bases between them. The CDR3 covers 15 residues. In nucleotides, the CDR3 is TGTGCCAGCAGTTTACTTGCGGGGCTGGGCACTGAAGCTTTCTTT. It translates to CASSLLAGLGTEAFF.

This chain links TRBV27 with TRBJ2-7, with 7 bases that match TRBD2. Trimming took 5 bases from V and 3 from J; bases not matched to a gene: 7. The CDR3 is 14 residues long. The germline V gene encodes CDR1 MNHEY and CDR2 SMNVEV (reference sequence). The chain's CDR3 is CASSTQGLDYEQYF. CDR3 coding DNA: TGTGCCAGCAGTACCCAAGGACTAGACTACGAGCAGTACTTC.

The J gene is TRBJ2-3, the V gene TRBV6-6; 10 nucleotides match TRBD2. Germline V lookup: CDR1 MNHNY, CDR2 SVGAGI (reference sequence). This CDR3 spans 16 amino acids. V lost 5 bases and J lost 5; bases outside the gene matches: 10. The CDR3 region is CASSPSAAGGGDTQYF. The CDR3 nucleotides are TGTGCCAGCAGTCCCTCAGCAGCGGGGGGGGGAGATACGCAGTATTTT.

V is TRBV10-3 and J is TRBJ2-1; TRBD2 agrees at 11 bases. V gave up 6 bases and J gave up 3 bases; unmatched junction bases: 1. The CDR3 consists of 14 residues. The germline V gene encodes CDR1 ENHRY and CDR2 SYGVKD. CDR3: CAISGLAGYNEQFF. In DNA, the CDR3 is TGTGCCATCAGCGGACTAGCGGGCTACAATGAGCAGTTCTTC.

The CDR3 bases are TGTGCCAGCAGTGTACTCGGCGGGGGGAACTACAATGAGCAGTTCTTC. It encodes CASSVLGGGNYNEQFF. The chain combines TRBV2 with TRBJ2-1; 8 nucleotides line up with TRBD2. After removal of 4 bases from V and 3 bases from J, the junction contained 8 bases not matched to a gene. The CDR3 is made up of 16 amino acids. The germline CDR1 and CDR2 sequences are SNHLY and FYNNEI. The whole variable domain, filled in from reference TRBV2 and TRBJ2-1, reads EPEVTQTPSHQVTQMGQEVILRCVPISNHLYFYWYRQILGQKVEFLVSFYNNEISEKSEIFDDQFSVERPDGSNFTLKIRSTKLEDSAMYFCASSVLGGGNYNEQFFGPGTRLTVL.

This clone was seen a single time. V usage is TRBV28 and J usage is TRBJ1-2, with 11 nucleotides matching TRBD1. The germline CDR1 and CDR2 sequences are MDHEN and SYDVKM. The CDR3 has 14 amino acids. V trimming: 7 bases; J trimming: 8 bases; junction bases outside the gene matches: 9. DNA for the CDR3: TGTGCCAGCACCTCGCCGGGACAGGGGGGAGGCTACACCTTC. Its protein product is CASTSPGQGGGYTF.

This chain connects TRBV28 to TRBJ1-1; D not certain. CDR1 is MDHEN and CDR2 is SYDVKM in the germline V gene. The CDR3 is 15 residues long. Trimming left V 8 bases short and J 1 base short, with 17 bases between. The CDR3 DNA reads TGTGCCAGCTACAAATTCTCGGAGGGGAACACTGAAGCTTTCTTT. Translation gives CASYKFSEGNTEAFF.

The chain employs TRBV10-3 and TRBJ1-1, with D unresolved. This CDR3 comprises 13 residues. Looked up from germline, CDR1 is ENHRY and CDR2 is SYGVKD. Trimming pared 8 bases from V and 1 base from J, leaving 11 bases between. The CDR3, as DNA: TGTGCCATCGGTAGCGGAAAGAACACTGAAGCTTTCTTT. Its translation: CAIGSGKNTEAFF.

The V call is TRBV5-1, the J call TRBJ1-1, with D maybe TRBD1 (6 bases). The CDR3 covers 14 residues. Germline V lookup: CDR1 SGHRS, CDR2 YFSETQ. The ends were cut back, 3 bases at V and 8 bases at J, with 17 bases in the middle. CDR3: CASSWYGQSTEAFF. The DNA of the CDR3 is TGCGCCAGCAGCTGGTATGGACAGTCGACAGAAGCTTTCTTT.

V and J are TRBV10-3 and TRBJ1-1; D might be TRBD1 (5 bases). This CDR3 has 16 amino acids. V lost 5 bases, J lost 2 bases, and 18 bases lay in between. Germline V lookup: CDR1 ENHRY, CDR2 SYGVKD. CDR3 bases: TGTGCCATCAGTTCTTCCCAGGGCGCCATAAACACTGAAGCTTTCTTT. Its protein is CAISSSQGAINTEAFF.

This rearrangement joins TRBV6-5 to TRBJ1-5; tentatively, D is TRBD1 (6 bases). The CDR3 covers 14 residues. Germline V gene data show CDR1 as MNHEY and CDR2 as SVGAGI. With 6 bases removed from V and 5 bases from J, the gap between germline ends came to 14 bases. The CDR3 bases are TGTGCCAGCAGCCAACAGGGAGGGCATCAGCCCCAGCATTTT. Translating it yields CASSQQGGHQPQHF.

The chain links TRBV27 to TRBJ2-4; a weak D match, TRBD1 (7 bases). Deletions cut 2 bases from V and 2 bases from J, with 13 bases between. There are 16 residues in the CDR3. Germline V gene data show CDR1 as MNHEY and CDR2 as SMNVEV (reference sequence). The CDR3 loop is CASSLVAGGTKNIQYF. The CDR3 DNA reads TGTGCCAGCAGTTTAGTGGCAGGGGGGACCAAAAACATTCAGTACTTC.